The rows below give T cell receptor beta chains drawn from one sample of a study of cytomegalovirus exposure and HLA in healthy donors. The protocol was immunoSEQ multiplex PCR, while the TCRdb copy is restricted to in-frame clones and leaves out a portion. Here the sample spans more than 80,000 clones, 78% being singletons. Specimen: PBMCs. The receptors come from a middle-aged woman in good health and CMV-seropositive. The CDR3 runs from the conserved cysteine through the conserved F or W. The order of the fields is clone size, D gene, V gene, J gene, CDR3 DNA, CDR3 protein. A D gene is named only where the DNA matches it firmly. Where a row states a size, it is once, few, many or the class of an expanded clone; other rows omit it.

clone size: -
D gene: TRBD2
V gene: TRBV6-5
J gene: TRBJ2-3
CDR3 DNA: TGTGCCAGCAGCCTCAGCGGGAGTGGTACAGATACGCAGTATTTT
CDR3 protein: CASSLSGSGTDTQYF

clone size: few
D gene: TRBD1
V gene: TRBV30
J gene: TRBJ2-3
CDR3 DNA: TGTGCCTGGGGACCCGGGACAGAATACACAGATACGCAGTATTTT
CDR3 protein: CAWGPGTEYTDTQYF

clone size: once
D gene: -
V gene: TRBV4-1
J gene: TRBJ1-5
CDR3 DNA: TGCGCCAGCAGCCAAGTCGGGACAAGCAATCAGCCCCAGCATTTT
CDR3 protein: CASSQVGTSNQPQHF

clone size: -
D gene: TRBD1
V gene: TRBV7-9
J gene: TRBJ2-7
CDR3 DNA: TGTGCCAGCAGCTCCGGGACAGGGGCCGAGCAGTACTTC
CDR3 protein: CASSSGTGAEQYF

clone size: -
D gene: TRBD1
V gene: TRBV25-1
J gene: TRBJ1-4
CDR3 DNA: TGTGCCAGCAGTGGTCGGACAGGAGATAATGAAAAACTGTTTTTT
CDR3 protein: CASSGRTGDNEKLFF

clone size: -
D gene: -
V gene: TRBV20-1
J gene: TRBJ2-3
CDR3 DNA: TGCAGTGCTACCCGGGGAGATACGCAGTATTTT
CDR3 protein: CSATRGDTQYF

clone size: once
D gene: -
V gene: TRBV19
J gene: TRBJ2-1
CDR3 DNA: TGTGCCAGTAGTTTGCAGGGCCCCTACAATGAGCAGTTCTTC
CDR3 protein: CASSLQGPYNEQFF

clone size: -
D gene: TRBD2
V gene: TRBV2
J gene: TRBJ2-7
CDR3 DNA: TGTGCCAGCAGAGGTCCTAGCGGTAGGGTGCAGTACTTC
CDR3 protein: CASRGPSGRVQYF

clone size: few
D gene: TRBD1
V gene: TRBV6-1
J gene: TRBJ1-3
CDR3 DNA: TGTGCCAGCAGGACAGGGGGGGATGGAAACACCATATATTTT
CDR3 protein: CASRTGGDGNTIYF

clone size: few
D gene: TRBD2
V gene: TRBV30
J gene: TRBJ2-1
CDR3 DNA: TGTGCCTGGAGTGTTACTCTAGCGGACCACAATGAGCAGTTCTTC
CDR3 protein: CAWSVTLADHNEQFF

clone size: -
D gene: TRBD1
V gene: TRBV29-1
J gene: TRBJ1-1
CDR3 DNA: TGCAGCGAGACCAGGGGGCCAGGCACTGAAGCTTTCTTT
CDR3 protein: CSETRGPGTEAFF

clone size: -
D gene: TRBD2
V gene: TRBV27
J gene: TRBJ2-3
CDR3 DNA: TGTGCCAGCAGTTTAATGGCTAGCGGGAGCACAGATACGCAGTATTTT
CDR3 protein: CASSLMASGSTDTQYF

clone size: few
D gene: TRBD2
V gene: TRBV30
J gene: TRBJ2-7
CDR3 DNA: TGTGCCTGGAGCCCAGGGACTAGCCGCTACGAGCAGTACTTC
CDR3 protein: CAWSPGTSRYEQYF

clone size: -
D gene: TRBD1
V gene: TRBV6-5
J gene: TRBJ2-1
CDR3 DNA: TGTGCCAGCAGGCAGGGGGTCTTTGCCTACAATGAGCAGTTCTTC
CDR3 protein: CASRQGVFAYNEQFF

clone size: -
D gene: TRBD2
V gene: TRBV7-8
J gene: TRBJ2-1
CDR3 DNA: TGTGCCAGCAGCTTAGAGGGACTAGCGGGAGGGTACAATGAGCAGTTCTTC
CDR3 protein: CASSLEGLAGGYNEQFF

clone size: -
D gene: -
V gene: TRBV5-3
J gene: TRBJ2-7
CDR3 DNA: TGTGCCAGAAGCTTAAAGAGACTCGAGCAGTACTTC
CDR3 protein: CARSLKRLEQYF

clone size: -
D gene: -
V gene: TRBV9
J gene: TRBJ1-2
CDR3 DNA: TGTGCCAGCAGCGTAGGGCAGTCGGGCTATGGCTACACCTTC
CDR3 protein: CASSVGQSGYGYTF

clone size: -
D gene: TRBD2
V gene: TRBV4-1
J gene: TRBJ2-1
CDR3 DNA: TGCGCCAGCAGCCAAGGGGCTAGCGGCCTATTAAAATACAATGAGCAGTTCTTC
CDR3 protein: CASSQGASGLLKYNEQFF

clone size: few
D gene: -
V gene: TRBV7-8
J gene: TRBJ2-5
CDR3 DNA: TGTGCCAGCAGCTTTGAATCGGGGATCGTGAAGACCCAGTACTTC
CDR3 protein: CASSFESGIVKTQYF

clone size: -
D gene: TRBD1
V gene: TRBV29-1
J gene: TRBJ1-2
CDR3 DNA: TGCAGCGACAGGGGCCTTACTGAGATGGGCTACACCTTC
CDR3 protein: CSDRGLTEMGYTF

clone size: once
D gene: -
V gene: TRBV5-4
J gene: TRBJ1-2
CDR3 DNA: TGTGCCAGCAGCTTGGGGCAGGACTATGGCTACACCTTC
CDR3 protein: CASSLGQDYGYTF

clone size: -
D gene: TRBD1
V gene: TRBV19
J gene: TRBJ1-2
CDR3 DNA: TGTGCCAGTAGTGGGCCGGGACAGGGTGGCTATGGCTACACCTTC
CDR3 protein: CASSGPGQGGYGYTF

clone size: -
D gene: TRBD1
V gene: TRBV5-1
J gene: TRBJ1-1
CDR3 DNA: TGCGCCAGCAGCCCGGACAGGGCGACCACTGAAGCTTTCTTT
CDR3 protein: CASSPDRATTEAFF

clone size: -
D gene: -
V gene: TRBV9
J gene: TRBJ1-2
CDR3 DNA: TGTGCCAGCAGCGTAGCACCCCACACAGGCACTGGAGGCTACACCTTC
CDR3 protein: CASSVAPHTGTGGYTF

clone size: -
D gene: -
V gene: TRBV7-2
J gene: TRBJ2-7
CDR3 DNA: TGTGCCAGCAGCTCCTACCAAAGCTCCTACGAGCAGTACTTC
CDR3 protein: CASSSYQSSYEQYF

clone size: -
D gene: TRBD1
V gene: TRBV30
J gene: TRBJ1-6
CDR3 DNA: TGTGCCTGGAGTGTTCCAGGGGGGTACTATAATTCACCCCTCCACTTT
CDR3 protein: CAWSVPGGYYNSPLHF

clone size: -
D gene: -
V gene: TRBV5-1
J gene: TRBJ2-1
CDR3 DNA: TGCGCCAGCAGCGCCGAATACAGTTACAATGAGCAGTTCTTC
CDR3 protein: CASSAEYSYNEQFF

clone size: -
D gene: -
V gene: TRBV5-8
J gene: TRBJ1-4
CDR3 DNA: TGTGCCAGCAGCTTGGAACGGGACATTTTTTTT
CDR3 protein: CASSLERDIFF

clone size: -
D gene: -
V gene: TRBV11-2
J gene: TRBJ2-7
CDR3 DNA: TGTGCCAGCAGCTTAGCTAGCTCCTACGAGCAGTACTTC
CDR3 protein: CASSLASSYEQYF

clone size: -
D gene: TRBD2
V gene: TRBV2
J gene: TRBJ2-1
CDR3 DNA: TGTGCCAGCAGTGCCCAAGCGGGAGTCTCCTACAATGAGCAGTTCTTC
CDR3 protein: CASSAQAGVSYNEQFF

clone size: -
D gene: TRBD1
V gene: TRBV5-6
J gene: TRBJ1-2
CDR3 DNA: TGTGCCACTTCCGGTGGGACAGGGTATTCTTATGGCTACACCTTC
CDR3 protein: CATSGGTGYSYGYTF

clone size: -
D gene: -
V gene: TRBV13
J gene: TRBJ1-6
CDR3 DNA: TGTGCCAGCAGCCCCTCCGGGCGGGTTTCACCCCTCCACTTT
CDR3 protein: CASSPSGRVSPLHF

clone size: -
D gene: -
V gene: TRBV4-1
J gene: TRBJ2-3
CDR3 DNA: TGCGCCAGCAGCCAAGGGCCCAGCGGATGGGGCACAGATACGCAGTATTTT
CDR3 protein: CASSQGPSGWGTDTQYF

clone size: -
D gene: TRBD2
V gene: TRBV7-9
J gene: TRBJ2-5
CDR3 DNA: TGTGCCAGTCTGAGGGCGGGAGCCCAAGAGACCCAGTACTTC
CDR3 protein: CASLRAGAQETQYF

clone size: -
D gene: -
V gene: TRBV2
J gene: TRBJ1-5
CDR3 DNA: TGTGCCAGCAGCAAAGAGACAGTGGCCAATCAGCCCCAGCATTTT
CDR3 protein: CASSKETVANQPQHF

clone size: -
D gene: TRBD2
V gene: TRBV4-2
J gene: TRBJ2-3
CDR3 DNA: TGTGCCAGCAGCCAAGTAGGCGCAGCGGGAGTGTCAGATACGCAGTATTTT
CDR3 protein: CASSQVGAAGVSDTQYF

clone size: -
D gene: -
V gene: TRBV28
J gene: TRBJ2-7
CDR3 DNA: TGTGCCAGCAGTCCGCCCGGGACTCCCTACGAGCAGTACTTC
CDR3 protein: CASSPPGTPYEQYF

clone size: -
D gene: TRBD1
V gene: TRBV5-1
J gene: TRBJ2-2
CDR3 DNA: TGCGCCAGCAGCCCGGGGACAGCGAACACCGGGGAGCTGTTTTTT
CDR3 protein: CASSPGTANTGELFF

clone size: -
D gene: -
V gene: TRBV19
J gene: TRBJ1-4
CDR3 DNA: TGTGCCAGTAGTAGGATACAGGTTAATAATGAAAAACTGTTTTTT
CDR3 protein: CASSRIQVNNEKLFF

clone size: -
D gene: TRBD1
V gene: TRBV5-4
J gene: TRBJ1-1
CDR3 DNA: TGTGCCAGCAGCGGGGGGGGGACAGGGCTGAACACTGAAGCTTTCTTT
CDR3 protein: CASSGGGTGLNTEAFF

clone size: -
D gene: -
V gene: TRBV7-3
J gene: TRBJ2-3
CDR3 DNA: TGTGCCAGCAGCGTGGGGGCAAATACGCAGTATTTT
CDR3 protein: CASSVGANTQYF

clone size: -
D gene: -
V gene: TRBV2
J gene: TRBJ1-1
CDR3 DNA: TGTGCCAACTTAGACTCGCCGAACACTGAAGCTTTCTTT
CDR3 protein: CANLDSPNTEAFF

clone size: -
D gene: TRBD1
V gene: TRBV28
J gene: TRBJ1-5
CDR3 DNA: TGTGCCAGCAGTTTTCCCGACAGGGGACCCCAGCATTTT
CDR3 protein: CASSFPDRGPQHF

clone size: -
D gene: TRBD1
V gene: TRBV6-1
J gene: TRBJ1-2
CDR3 DNA: TGTGCCAGCAAATCCCCCGGGACAGGGTGGGGTGGCTACACCTTC
CDR3 protein: CASKSPGTGWGGYTF

clone size: -
D gene: TRBD1
V gene: TRBV5-6
J gene: TRBJ2-3
CDR3 DNA: TGTGCCAGCAGCTTGGTAACCGGGACAGGGGGCACAGATACGCAGTATTTT
CDR3 protein: CASSLVTGTGGTDTQYF

clone size: -
D gene: TRBD2
V gene: TRBV19
J gene: TRBJ2-1
CDR3 DNA: TGTGCCAGTAAAAGGTGGGAGGGGTCCAATGAGCAGTTCTTC
CDR3 protein: CASKRWEGSNEQFF

clone size: -
D gene: -
V gene: TRBV2
J gene: TRBJ1-3
CDR3 DNA: TGTGCCAGCAGATGGTCGGGTGTGCGTGGAAACACCATATATTTT
CDR3 protein: CASRWSGVRGNTIYF

clone size: -
D gene: TRBD2
V gene: TRBV19
J gene: TRBJ2-7
CDR3 DNA: TGTGCCAGTAGTATAGAGTCCGCTAGCGGGAGTGGGTTTTACGAGCAGTACTTC
CDR3 protein: CASSIESASGSGFYEQYF

clone size: -
D gene: -
V gene: TRBV6-6
J gene: TRBJ2-7
CDR3 DNA: TGTGCCAGCAGTGCGACAGACTCCTACGAGCAGTACTTC
CDR3 protein: CASSATDSYEQYF